The 4 T cell receptor beta chains below all came from one sample that was sequenced in a study of beta chain features in type 1 diabetes. Overall study findings and caveats: People with Type 1 diabetes carried modestly yet significantly shorter TCRB CDR3s in all four CD4+ subsets.

The antigens for these receptors are not known. The isolated RNA, all of it, was reverse transcribed, so expressed TCRB transcripts were what got sequenced. TCRdb keeps only in-frame clones here, not all; method: immunoSEQ multiplex PCR. The sample yields approximately 170,000 clones, 7.8% seen once. The sequencing input was central memory CD4+ T cells from blood. The receptors come from a middle-aged woman with type 1 diabetes.

This clone was found a few times. The chain joins TRBV30 to TRBJ2-6, with D tentatively TRBD1 (5 bases). CDR1 and CDR2 from the germline V gene are GTSNPN and SVGIG (reference sequence). V lost 2 bases to trimming and J lost 4 bases, with 6 bases between them. CDR3 length: 13 amino acids. The DNA of the CDR3 is TGTGCCTGGAGTACAGGCGGGGCCAACGTCCTGACTTTC. Translation gives CAWSTGGANVLTF.

This clone occurred a few times. The CDR3 DNA reads as TGTGCCAGCAGCGTCCAGGGGAACACCGGGGAGCTGTTTTTT. It is translated as CASSVQGNTGELFF. V gene TRBV7-3 combines with J gene TRBJ2-2; D perhaps matches TRBD1 (5 bases). V lost 5 bases and J lost 1, with 8 bases in between. The CDR3 is 14 amino acids. The germline gives CDR1 SGHTA, CDR2 FQGTGA.

The table lists this clone with a few counts. The gene calls are TRBV7-2 and TRBJ2-3; D perhaps matches TRBD1 (6 bases). Per germline, CDR1 SGHTA and CDR2 FQGNSA. CDR3 length equals 14 residues. Trimming removed 6 bases at V and 2 bases at J, with 12 bases between. The CDR3 coding sequence is TGTGCCAGCAGTCCATCAGGGGCCACAGATACGCAGTATTTT. This translates into CASSPSGATDTQYF.

The chain joins TRBV11-3 to TRBJ2-1; the D gene is possibly TRBD2 (6 bases). Germline assignment: CDR1 SGHNT and CDR2 YENEEA. This CDR3 has 12 residues. The V end was cut by 5 bases, the J end by 6 bases, with 8 bases between. The CDR3 sequence: CASSPGGNEQFF. As DNA, the CDR3 is TGTGCCAGCAGCCCCGGGGGCAATGAGCAGTTCTTC.